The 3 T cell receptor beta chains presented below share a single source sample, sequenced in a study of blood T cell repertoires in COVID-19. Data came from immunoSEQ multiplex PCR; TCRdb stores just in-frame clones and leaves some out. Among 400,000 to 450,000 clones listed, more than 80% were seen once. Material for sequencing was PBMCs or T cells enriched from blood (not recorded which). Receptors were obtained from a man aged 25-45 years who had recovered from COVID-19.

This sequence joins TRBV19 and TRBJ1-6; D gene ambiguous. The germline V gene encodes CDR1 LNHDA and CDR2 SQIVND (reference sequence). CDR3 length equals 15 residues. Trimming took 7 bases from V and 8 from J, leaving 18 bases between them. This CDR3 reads CASTEVRGTDSPLHF. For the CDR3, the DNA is TGTGCCAGTACGGAGGTCCGGGGAACGGATTCACCCCTCCACTTT. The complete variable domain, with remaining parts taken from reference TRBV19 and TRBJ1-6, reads DGGITQSPKYLFRKEGQNVTLSCEQNLNHDAMYWYRQDPGQGLRLIYYSQIVNDFQKGDIAEGYSVSREKKESFPLTVTSAQKNPTAFYLCASTEVRGTDSPLHFGNGTRLTVT.

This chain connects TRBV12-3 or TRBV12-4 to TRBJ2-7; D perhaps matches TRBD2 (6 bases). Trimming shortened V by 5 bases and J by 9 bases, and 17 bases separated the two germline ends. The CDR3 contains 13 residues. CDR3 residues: CASSAGTPGWQYF. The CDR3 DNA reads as TGTGCCAGCAGTGCCGGGACTCCTGGCTGGCAGTACTTC.

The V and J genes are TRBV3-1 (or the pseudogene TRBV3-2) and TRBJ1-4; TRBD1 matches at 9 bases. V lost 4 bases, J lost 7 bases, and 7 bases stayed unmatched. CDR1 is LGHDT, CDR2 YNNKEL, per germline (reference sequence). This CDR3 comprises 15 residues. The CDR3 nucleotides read TGTGCCAGCAGCCGGGGAACAGGGGGCATTGAAAAACTGTTTTTT. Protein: CASSRGTGGIEKLFF.